Presented here are 17 T cell receptor beta chains from one specimen sequenced in a study of blood T cell repertoires in COVID-19. Using immunoSEQ multiplex PCR, the repertoire was profiled, and TCRdb retains in-frame clones only, with some absent. The data hold over 55,000 clones, with 75% to 95% observed a single time. The sample comprised peripheral blood. These receptor sequences come from a man between 60 and 75 years old with acute or convalescent COVID-19.

This chain connects TRBV5-6 to TRBJ2-7, with TRBD1 matching over 10 bases. The CDR3 contains 15 residues. Germline values: CDR1 SGHDT, CDR2 YYEEEE. The V and J ends lost 2 bases and 3 bases, in that order; junction bases with no gene match: 5. The CDR3 reads CASSFLTGGNYEQYF. The CDR3 DNA reads TGTGCCAGCAGCTTTTTGACAGGGGGCAACTACGAGCAGTACTTC. The full variable domain, its missing parts supplied by reference TRBV5-6 and TRBJ2-7, is DAGVTQSPTHLIKTRGQQVTLRCSPKSGHDTVSWYQQALGQGPQFIFQYYEEEERQRGNFPDRFSGHQFPNYSSELNVNALLLGDSALYLCASSFLTGGNYEQYFGPGTRLTVT.

This sequence joins TRBV13 and TRBJ1-5; 12 bases are a match to TRBD1. CDR1 and CDR2 from the germline V gene are PRHDT and FYEKMQ (reference sequence). The CDR3 has 15 amino acids. Trimming at V came to 3 bases and at J to 6 bases, leaving 3 bases not matched to a gene. CDR3 nucleotides: TGTGCCAGCAGCTTGGGGACAGGGGGCTCTCAGCCCCAGCATTTT. It translates to CASSLGTGGSQPQHF.

This chain uses TRBV7-2 with TRBJ1-1; D gene uncertain. The length of the CDR3 is 14 residues. Germline V gene sequence: CDR1 SGHTA, CDR2 FQGNSA. V dropped 3 bases and J dropped 5 bases, with 13 bases sitting between them. In DNA, the CDR3 is TGTGCCAGCAGCTTGGGCACGTCGGGAACTGAAGCTTTCTTT. Protein product: CASSLGTSGTEAFF. The full variable domain, completed using reference TRBV7-2 and TRBJ1-1, is GAGVSQSPSNKVTEKGKDVELRCDPISGHTALYWYRQSLGQGLEFLIYFQGNSAPDKSGLPSDRFSAERTGGSVSTLTIQRTQQEDSAVYLCASSLGTSGTEAFFGQGTRLTVV.

V usage is TRBV7-9 and J usage is TRBJ2-1; D possibly corresponds to TRBD2 (6 bases). The CDR3 extends over 16 amino acids. Germline values: CDR1 SEHNR, CDR2 FQNEAQ (reference sequence). V was trimmed by 2 bases and J by 4 bases, leaving 15 bases between them. The CDR3 loop is CASSLSGGVVYNEQFF. The CDR3 DNA is TGTGCCAGCAGCTTATCGGGCGGGGTCGTGTACAATGAGCAGTTCTTC.

The V gene is TRBV5-1, the J gene TRBJ1-4; D gene unclear. V shed 4 bases and J shed 4 bases, with 14 bases lying between them. Germline CDR1 and CDR2: SGHRS and YFSETQ. The CDR3 is 15 amino acids. The CDR3 is CASSREVSYNEKLFF. DNA for the CDR3: TGCGCCAGCAGCCGGGAGGTCAGTTATAATGAAAAACTGTTTTTT.

V and J are TRBV11-2 and TRBJ1-4; the D gene is possibly TRBD1 (6 bases). The germline V gene encodes CDR1 SGHAT and CDR2 FQNNGV. With 4 bases removed from V and 3 bases from J, the gap between germline ends came to 15 bases. The CDR3 length is 16 residues. The CDR3 sequence: CASSWAAPGANEKLFF. In nucleotides, the CDR3 is TGTGCCAGCAGCTGGGCAGCCCCAGGGGCTAATGAAAAACTGTTTTTT. Full variable domain (missing parts from reference TRBV11-2 and TRBJ1-4): EAGVAQSPRYKIIEKRQSVAFWCNPISGHATLYWYQQILGQGPKLLIQFQNNGVVDDSQLPKDRFSAERLKGVDSTLKIQPAKLEDSAVYLCASSWAAPGANEKLFFGSGTQLSVL.

The genes are TRBV7-3 and TRBJ2-5; the match to TRBD2 covers 8 bases. Trimming removed 0 bases from V and 4 bases from J; junction bases left unmatched: 4. Germline CDR1 and CDR2: SGHTA and FQGTGA. The CDR3 length is 15 residues. CDR3 in DNA: TGTGCCAGCAGCTTAACCGGGACTAGGTTAGAGACCCAGTACTTC. Encoded protein: CASSLTGTRLETQYF.

The chain carries TRBV7-2 and TRBJ1-2, with 12 bases fitting TRBD1. This CDR3 region has 16 residues. In germline, CDR1 is SGHTA, CDR2 FQGNSA. V was clipped by 2 bases and J by 2 bases; unmatched bases: 3. The CDR3 reads CASSLYGTGGNYGYTF. As DNA, the CDR3 is TGTGCCAGCAGCTTATATGGGACAGGGGGCAACTATGGCTACACCTTC.

The chain uses TRBV21-1 and TRBJ1-6; the table's D call of TRBD1 was not tested on the DNA. TRBV21-1 is a documented pseudogene. This CDR3 has 16 amino acids. The CDR3 coding sequence is TGTGCCAGCAGCCCTAAAGCAGGACAGCTTAATTCACCCCTCCACTTT. Residues: CASSPKAGQLNSPLHF.

V and J are TRBV4-1 and TRBJ1-1; D remains unclear. Trimming shortened V by 4 bases and J by 8 bases, and 11 bases separated the two germline ends. The germline CDR1 and CDR2 sequences are MGHRA and YSYEKL. The CDR3 loop spans 12 amino acids. The CDR3 loop is CASSPSPSEAFF. The CDR3 DNA follows: TGCGCCAGCAGCCCGTCCCCCTCGGAAGCTTTCTTT.

CDR3 in DNA: TGCGCCAGCAGCCGGACTAGCGGGAGTAAATGGGATGAGCAGTTCTTC. Translated: CASSRTSGSKWDEQFF. The genes are TRBV5-1 and TRBJ2-1; 13 bases match TRBD2. J gave up 8 bases and V 4 bases, and 9 bases lay outside the gene matches. The CDR3 has 16 amino acids. Germline V gene lookup returns CDR1 SGHRS and CDR2 YFSETQ.

This clone was counted once. The rearrangement uses TRBV29-1 and TRBJ2-1, with TRBD1 matching over 8 bases. This CDR3 region has 13 residues. V shed 5 bases and J 9 bases; nucleotides not matched to a gene: 9. Germline CDR1 reads SQVTM; CDR2 reads ANQGSEA. This CDR3 is CSVSGTGWPEQFF. The DNA of the CDR3 is TGCAGCGTTTCCGGGACAGGTTGGCCTGAGCAGTTCTTC.

A word on this clone: Relative to the germline gene, one junction end is altered; a read error may explain this. The chain combines TRBV3-1 (or the pseudogene TRBV3-2) with TRBJ1-1, with a tentative D call TRBD1 (6 bases). CDR1 is LGHDT, CDR2 YNNKEL, per germline (reference sequence). The CDR3 length is 15 residues. CDR3 protein: CASSQVPGENPEAFF. The CDR3 DNA reads TGTGCCAGCAGCCAAGTCCCAGGGGAGAACCCTGAAGCTTTCTTT.

J is TRBJ2-7 and V is TRBV27; TRBD2 matches at 9 bases. With 4 bases clipped from V and 4 bases from J, the junction kept 11 bases outside the gene matches. The CDR3 sequence is 16 residues long. Germline V CDR1 and CDR2: MNHEY, SMNVEV (reference sequence). The CDR3 DNA reads TGTGCCAGCAGTTCGGGAGCGGGACTAGCTTTATACGAGCAGTACTTC. This translates into CASSSGAGLALYEQYF.

This chain uses TRBV5-1 with TRBJ1-1; the D is unclear. Germline V gene sequence: CDR1 SGHRS, CDR2 YFSETQ. This CDR3 has 15 residues. Trimming cost V 4 bases and J 1 base, with 14 bases left between them. Here the CDR3 DNA reads TGCGCCAGCAGCCCCGATGTGGGAGGGAACACTGAAGCTTTCTTT. Protein product: CASSPDVGGNTEAFF.

The chain carries TRBV7-2 and TRBJ2-6; tentative D call: TRBD2 (5 bases). The CDR3 contains 16 residues. Trimming removed 3 bases at V and 0 bases at J, with 9 bases between. Germline CDR1 SGHTA, CDR2 FQGNSA. The CDR3 nucleotides are TGTGCCAGCAGCTTGGGGAGAATCTCTGGGGCCAACGTCCTGACTTTC. Protein product: CASSLGRISGANVLTF. The variable domain in full, completed from reference TRBV7-2 and TRBJ2-6, reads GAGVSQSPSNKVTEKGKDVELRCDPISGHTALYWYRQSLGQGLEFLIYFQGNSAPDKSGLPSDRFSAERTGGSVSTLTIQRTQQEDSAVYLCASSLGRISGANVLTFGAGSRLTVL.

This sequence joins TRBV2 and TRBJ1-1; D remains ambiguous. CDR3 length: 14 amino acids. Trimming removed 0 bases at V and 4 bases at J, with 9 bases between. Germline CDR1 and CDR2: SNHLY and FYNNEI. The CDR3 DNA reads as TGTGCCAGCAGTGAAGCGCTTGGACTCACTGAAGCTTTCTTT. This gives the protein CASSEALGLTEAFF.